These 21 T cell receptor beta chains were sequenced from one sample in a study of blood T cell repertoires in COVID-19. The protocol was immunoSEQ multiplex PCR, while the TCRdb copy is restricted to in-frame clones and leaves out a portion. The sample has a few hundred thousand clones, roughly 84% seen once. Specimen: PBMCs or T cells enriched from blood (not recorded which). These receptors were obtained from a man aged 25 to 40 in a cohort exposed to, infected with or recovered from COVID-19 (not recorded which).

V usage is TRBV18 and J usage is TRBJ2-7, with D possibly being TRBD1 (6 bases). V was pared by 3 bases and J by 7 bases, with 16 bases between. The germline V gene encodes CDR1 KGHSH and CDR2 LQKENI. The length of the CDR3 is 14 residues. In nucleotides, the CDR3 is TGTGCCAGCTCACCGTCCAGGGGCTCGTGGGAGCAGTACTTC. Protein product: CASSPSRGSWEQYF.

The V call is TRBV27, the J call TRBJ2-7; D call uncertain. Germline lookup yields CDR1 MNHEY and CDR2 SMNVEV (reference sequence). With 6 bases removed from V and 2 bases from J, the gap between germline ends came to 8 bases. The CDR3 runs to 12 residues. The CDR3 loop reads CASRSLTYEQYF. The DNA of the CDR3 is TGTGCCAGCAGATCTCTTACCTACGAGCAGTACTTC.

CDR3 sequence: CASSPIAGWSTDTQYF. DNA for the CDR3: TGCGCCAGCAGCCCAATAGCGGGATGGTCCACAGATACGCAGTATTTT. The chain employs TRBV5-1 and TRBJ2-3, with 8 bases lining up with TRBD2. Germline CDR1 is SGHRS and CDR2 is YFSETQ. V lost 4 bases and J lost 2; bases outside the gene matches: 9. The CDR3 loop spans 16 amino acids. Full variable domain (missing parts from reference TRBV5-1 and TRBJ2-3): KAGVTQTPRYLIKTRGQQVTLSCSPISGHRSVSWYQQTPGQGLQFLFEYFSETQRNKGNFPGRFSGRQFSNSRSEMNVSTLELGDSALYLCASSPIAGWSTDTQYFGPGTRLTVL.

The rearrangement uses TRBV6-4 and TRBJ1-2; 9 nucleotides match TRBD1. Germline V gene data show CDR1 as MRHNA and CDR2 as SNTAGT. The trim removed 4 bases at V and 5 bases at J, leaving 5 bases unmatched. This CDR3 has 14 residues. CDR3 residues: CASSASGTGYGYTF. As DNA, the CDR3 is TGTGCCAGCAGTGCCTCCGGGACAGGGTATGGCTACACCTTC.

The chain links TRBV24-1 to TRBJ2-1; TRBD2 matches 15 bases. Germline V gives CDR1 KGHDR, CDR2 SFDVKD. CDR3 length: 16 residues. V gave up 3 bases and J gave up 7 bases; unmatched junction bases: 3. CDR3 bases: TGTGCCACCAGTGATGTAGGGACTAGCGGGAGGAATGAGCAGTTCTTC. Its translation is CATSDVGTSGRNEQFF.

The chain combines TRBV27 with TRBJ2-5, with a tentative D call TRBD2 (5 bases). V lost 5 bases to trimming and J lost 7 bases, with 26 bases between them. CDR1 MNHEY and CDR2 SMNVEV come from the germline V gene (reference sequence). This CDR3 contains 17 residues. The CDR3 is CASSLEPSGPRDGTQYF. CDR3 DNA: TGTGCCAGCAGTCTCGAACCTTCGGGTCCTCGGGATGGGACCCAGTACTTC.

Written as DNA, the CDR3 is TGCGCCAGCAGCCATTCCGGCGGGGGCCAGAATACGCAGTATTTT. This sequence encodes CASSHSGGGQNTQYF. V and J are TRBV4-1 and TRBJ2-3, with D maybe TRBD2 (7 bases). Germline values: CDR1 MGHRA, CDR2 YSYEKL. The CDR3 runs to 15 residues. Trimming cost V 3 bases and J 7 bases, with 17 bases left between them.

As to this clone: The germline gene is not matched at one end of the junction; a read error may be the cause. This sequence joins TRBV28 and TRBJ1-1, with D tentatively TRBD1 (5 bases). This CDR3 region has 14 residues. In germline, CDR1 is MDHEN, CDR2 SYDVKM. Here the CDR3 reads CASSFGRGNAEAFF. CDR3 DNA: TGTGCCAGCAGTTTCGGACGGGGGAACGCTGAAGCTTTCTTT.

The V gene is TRBV3-1 (or the pseudogene TRBV3-2), the J gene TRBJ2-7; 9 bases match TRBD2. V lost 0 bases to trimming and J lost 3 bases; unmatched junction nucleotides: 9. The CDR3 is 17 amino acids. The germline V gene has CDR1 LGHDT and CDR2 YNNKEL (reference sequence). CDR3 nucleotides: TGTGCCAGCAGCCAAGAGGTCCCGGGACTAGCAGACTACGAGCAGTACTTC. This encodes CASSQEVPGLADYEQYF.

This chain uses TRBV4-1 with TRBJ2-3; D remains ambiguous. Germline V gives CDR1 MGHRA, CDR2 YSYEKL. The CDR3 has 16 residues. V lost 2 bases and J lost 4, with 16 bases in between. The CDR3 sequence is CASSQSPPGLADTQYF. In DNA form, the CDR3 reads TGCGCCAGCAGCCAAAGCCCACCCGGCCTAGCAGATACGCAGTATTTT.

The chain uses TRBV5-6 and TRBJ2-7; D might be TRBD1 (5 bases). The CDR3 runs to 15 residues. Germline V gene sequence: CDR1 SGHDT, CDR2 YYEEEE. Trimming took off 0 bases at V and 1 base at J, with 11 bases between the two ends. CDR3 in amino acids: CASSLARALSYEQYF. As DNA, the CDR3 is TGTGCCAGCAGCTTGGCCAGGGCGTTATCCTACGAGCAGTACTTC.

This clone was found once. The chain employs TRBV5-4 and TRBJ2-1; weak D call: TRBD2 (6 bases). Germline V gives CDR1 SGHNT, CDR2 YYREEE (reference sequence). This CDR3 is 15 amino acids long. The V gene lost 0 bases and the J gene lost 6 bases, with 13 bases spanning the gap. The CDR3 protein is CASSLGGEFGNEQFF. CDR3 in DNA: TGTGCCAGCAGCTTGGGCGGGGAATTTGGCAATGAGCAGTTCTTC.

This chain connects TRBV11-2 to TRBJ1-1; no firm D call. The CDR3 length is 12 residues. Germline V gene sequence: CDR1 SGHAT, CDR2 FQNNGV. The V gene lost 3 bases and the J gene lost 8 bases, with 10 bases spanning the gap. The CDR3 bases are TGTGCCAGCAGCTTTTACGGTCTGGAAGCTTTCTTT. Amino acids: CASSFYGLEAFF.

This chain links TRBV7-9 with TRBJ2-1; TRBD1 agrees at 7 bases. The CDR3 is 16 amino acids. V lost 5 bases to trimming and J lost 3 bases; unmatched junction nucleotides: 10. The germline gives CDR1 SEHNR, CDR2 FQNEAQ (reference sequence). This chain's CDR3 is CASSASDRALYNEQFF. The CDR3 DNA reads TGTGCCAGCAGCGCTTCCGACAGGGCGCTCTACAATGAGCAGTTCTTC.

V is TRBV7-9 and J is TRBJ2-1, with 7 bases identical to TRBD1. V gave up 5 bases and J gave up 4 bases; unmatched junction bases: 11. CDR1 and CDR2 from the germline V gene are SEHNR and FQNEAQ (reference sequence). The CDR3 extends over 16 amino acids. The CDR3 DNA follows: TGTGCCAGCAGCGCCATAAGGACAGGATTATACAATGAGCAGTTCTTC. It codes for CASSAIRTGLYNEQFF. The full variable domain, in which reference TRBV7-9 and TRBJ2-1 provide the parts outside the CDR3, is DTGVSQNPRHKITKRGQNVTFRCDPISEHNRLYWYRQTLGQGPEFLTYFQNEAQLEKSRLLSDRFSAERPKGSFSTLEIQRTEQGDSAMYLCASSAIRTGLYNEQFFGPGTRLTVL.

This chain links TRBV18 with TRBJ2-7; the D gene is possibly TRBD1 (7 bases). The germline V and J ends were trimmed by 5 bases and 3 bases, with 14 bases remaining between them. The CDR3 is made up of 14 amino acids. Per the germline V gene, CDR1 is KGHSH and CDR2 is LQKENI. The CDR3 DNA reads as TGTGCCAGCTCATCCCGACAGGGAGGCTACGAGCAGTACTTC. This sequence encodes CASSSRQGGYEQYF.

This chain uses TRBV9 with TRBJ2-1; possibly TRBD2 for D (7 bases). V lost 0 bases and J 10 bases, leaving 17 bases between the germline ends. The CDR3 runs to 15 residues. Germline V gives CDR1 SGDLS, CDR2 YYNGEE. The CDR3 DNA reads as TGTGCCAGCAGCGTAGTCGGGGGGCAGATGCGAGAGCAGTTCTTC. Encoded protein: CASSVVGGQMREQFF.

The chain employs TRBV13 and TRBJ2-1, with 9 bases that match TRBD1. Germline loops: CDR1 PRHDT, CDR2 FYEKMQ (reference sequence). V trimming: 5 bases; J trimming: 4 bases; junction bases outside the gene matches: 12. This CDR3 is built from 17 residues. The CDR3 bases are TGTGCCAGCAGCCTAGAGGGACAGGGAGTCGCTTACAATGAGCAGTTCTTC. Translating it yields CASSLEGQGVAYNEQFF.

This chain links TRBV7-9 with TRBJ2-3; 11 nucleotides align to TRBD2. The J segment lost 10 bases and the V segment lost 0 bases, leaving 9 bases of the junction unmatched. Germline V gives CDR1 SEHNR, CDR2 FQNEAQ (reference sequence). This CDR3 has 16 amino acids. CDR3 coding DNA: TGTGCCAGCAGCTTAGCGACTAGCGGGAACCGGAAATCGCAGTATTTT. Its protein is CASSLATSGNRKSQYF. The whole variable domain, remainder taken from reference TRBV7-9 and TRBJ2-3, is DTGVSQNPRHKITKRGQNVTFRCDPISEHNRLYWYRQTLGQGPEFLTYFQNEAQLEKSRLLSDRFSAERPKGSFSTLEIQRTEQGDSAMYLCASSLATSGNRKSQYFGPGTRLTVL.

This chain uses TRBV28 with TRBJ2-7; TRBD1 is a possible D gene (5 bases). This CDR3 comprises 15 residues. The germline V and J ends were trimmed by 1 base and 7 bases, with 17 bases remaining between them. The germline gives CDR1 MDHEN, CDR2 SYDVKM. The CDR3 region has the DNA TGTGCCAGCAGTTTATATCGCCAACAGGACGGGGAGCAGTACTTC. Translating gives CASSLYRQQDGEQYF.

The chain couples TRBV27 to TRBJ1-1, with D perhaps TRBD1 (5 bases). CDR3 size: 15 residues. Germline CDR1 is MNHEY and CDR2 is SMNVEV (reference sequence). V was cut by 6 bases and J by 3 bases, with 17 bases left in between. The CDR3: CASSLRGTTYTEAFF. DNA of the CDR3: TGTGCCAGCAGCCTTCGGGGGACTACCTACACTGAAGCTTTCTTT.